Given below is one T cell receptor (beta chain) in context. This record comes from a study of T-cell reconstitution after alpha-beta-depleted transplantation in children. The CDR3 is 10 residues long. V gave up 6 bases and J gave up 8 bases, with 7 bases separating them. Germline CDR1 and CDR2: LNHDA and SQIVND (reference sequence). Unique molecular identifiers were incorporated when the TCRbeta library was constructed. Via MiXCR, TCRdb re-called the PCR reads, giving one row per CDR3 protein. The data show some 500,000 distinct CDR3 sequences, with around 19% seen just once and over 3% held by the top ten.

This TCR came from a human donor who donated a stem cell graft to a child with acute lymphoblastic leukemia. This specimen consisted of PBMCs from the stem cell graft donor, obtained from the stem cell graft. The rearrangement joins TRBV19 to TRBJ1-2; D gene uncertain. DNA of the CDR3: TGTGCCAGTAGGGATATGGGCTACACCTTC. Its translation is CASRDMGYTF.